This T cell receptor (beta chain) emerged from a study of neurological immune-mediated disorders (dated by TCRdb to between 2018 and 2021). For context, the study as a whole: Among the approximately 34 multiple sclerosis patients, relapsing-remitting MS accounted for about 31 and secondary progressive MS accounted for 3. The approximately 110 TCR-beta libraries covered PBMC samples along with longitudinal samples, technical triplicates, and paired sorted CD4+ and CD8+ T-cell subsets. The cohort included 60 to 70 subjects: some 14 with HAM/TSP, around 34 with multiple sclerosis, and 20 or so healthy controls. The study compared peripheral blood TCR-beta repertoires of HTLV-I-associated myelopathy (HAM/TSP) patients, multiple sclerosis patients and healthy controls using UMI-based sequencing. The paper's findings and limits, for the study overall: No clinical or MRI features were associated with the MS cluster, and the authors said that larger cohorts are needed. Repertoires from 18 of 34 MS patients were grouped by phylogenetic analysis into a cluster of related CDR3 sequences, suggesting a possible repertoire-level signature. TCR clonal expansion was greatest in HAM/TSP patients and smallest in MS patients, who ranked below even healthy controls. No identical CDR3 amino acid sequences were shared among expanded clones across subjects, suggesting private TCR-beta repertoires in all groups.

To synthesize cDNA, template-switch 5'RACE was performed with a primer carrying a 10-nucleotide random unique molecular identifier so that each TCR transcript was tagged. Every sequencing run yielded over 200 million TCR-beta sequences covering 15-18 subjects. Total RNA was extracted with the RNeasy kit. The KAPA Real-time Library Amplification kit was used to amplify TCR-beta VDJ regions with primers for the TCR constant region and the 5'RACE anchor. A first PCR added sample indexes and Illumina adaptors, after which a second PCR increased the library yield. After Ampure bead purification, the roughly 650 bp TCR product was size-selected on a 2% E-gel SizeSelection system. Before pooling, library quality was checked on a Bioanalyzer, concentration was measured with Qubit, and libraries were quantified with the Kapa Library Quantification kit. Paired-end 2 x 150 bp sequencing of the libraries was performed on an Illumina HiSeq 2500. To increase sequence diversity, about 23-32% phiX was spiked into each library pool. As for the authors' bioinformatics: Quality-filtered reads were processed with the UMI-based MiGEC pipeline, and over 75% of raw TCR sequences were removed by the MiGEC pipeline during error correction. IMGT germline references were used for aligning VDJ genes, and each clonotype was defined as a unique CDR3 amino acid sequence together with its V-J genes. Clonal expansion, Shannon diversity and CDR3 relatedness were evaluated with VDJtools (CalcPairwiseDistances, ClusterSamples), while phylogenetic trees were built in CLCbio workbench. Using coefficient-of-variation modelling across technical triplicates, the study counted a clone as expanded if it had at least 8 unique UMIs. The raw public reads went through TCRdb reprocessing: fastp at Q25, MiXCR clone calling, in-frame beta chains kept. A single entry per CDR3 protein holds the most common genes and DNA from its merged rows. The V and J calls and clone size come from TCRdb's table, not from the authors' own analysis. For this sample there are under 75,000 distinct CDR3 sequences; approximately 5.3% appear just once. 5.6% of the sample is in the top ten clones.

For the unsorted PBMC libraries, 2 million PBMCs were stored in RNAlater at -80 degrees C until RNA extraction and were used to generate the libraries. The multiple sclerosis patients were enrolled in a US clinical protocol that evaluated disease progression with magnetic resonance imaging. Peripheral blood was subjected to Ficoll-Hypaque density gradient centrifugation to isolate PBMCs, which were then cryopreserved in liquid nitrogen. Trimmed from V: 7 bases; trimmed from J: 6 bases; junction bases lacking a gene match: 9. From a lookup of the germline V gene, CDR1 and CDR2 are MNHNS and SASEGT. The CDR3 sequence holds 15 residues, the cysteine and phenylalanine included. The only DNA kept is the CDR3, 45 bases in frame from the first base. This clonotype was counted at least ten times. This receptor's antigen is unknown. Base qualities are not at hand, and no much larger clone is one base apart.

Input material: PBMCs. The clonotype comes from a human donor with multiple sclerosis. The donor label of this sample is uncertain. The sequence is built from TRBV6-1 and TRBJ2-7, and 13 bases in between align with TRBD2. The CDR3 region reads CASIRTSGGAGEQYF. At the DNA level, the sequence is TGTGCCAGCATCAGAACTAGCGGGGGGGCCGGCGAGCAGTACTTC.